The clone carrying this T cell receptor (beta chain) has a count of ten or more. This sample stems from a study of low-dose radiotherapy and immunotherapy resistance in tumors. Germline CDR1 is SGHKS and CDR2 is YYEKEE (reference sequence). This CDR3 is built from 14 residues. The germline V and J ends were trimmed by 4 bases and 0 bases, with 10 bases remaining between them. Time point here: after trial treatment. Noted treatment: LDRT plus nivolumab, ipilimumab, low-dose cyclophosphamide and aspirin (RACIN trial). Alpha- and beta-chain coverage of first-strand cDNA came from TRAV- and TRBV-specific primers. The TCRs were subjected to amplification over around 19 PCR cycles employing a constant-region primer in conjunction with a V-primer adapter. In vitro transcription was used to amplify the isolated mRNA. TCRdb itself ran the reads through MiXCR, one entry per CDR3 protein. In the table there are around 60,000 distinct CDR3 sequences, about 25% of which are singletons.

The sequence was obtained from a male donor with prostate cancer. The sequencing here drew on PBMCs, taken after low-dose radiotherapy plus immunotherapy. The chain employs TRBV5-5 and TRBJ1-2, with D maybe TRBD1 (6 bases). CDR3 coding DNA: TGTGCCAGCAGCATCGGACAGACTAACTATGGCTACACCTTC. Its protein is CASSIGQTNYGYTF.